Below, one TCR beta chain is given with its context. This specimen belongs to a study of blood T cells in healthy people across ages. The authors ran a second PCR of about 7 to 12 cycles using a sample-barcoded 5' primer and a J-beta primer mix. TCRdb re-analysed the 5' RACE reads in MiXCR, keeping a single row per CDR3 protein. This repertoire shows roughly 800,000 distinct CDR3 sequences, about three fifths found once; its top ten account for approximately 23%. V gave up 5 bases and J gave up 5 bases; unmatched junction bases: 4. From germline, CDR1 is SGHTA and CDR2 FQGNSA. The CDR3 loop spans 15 amino acids.

The chain employs TRBV7-2 and TRBJ2-5, with 14 bases aligning to TRBD2. Sequencing input: blood. This TCR was sampled from a man under 40 in good health. The CDR3 spells CASSGTSGRYETQYF. CDR3 nucleotides: TGTGCCAGCAGCGGGACTAGCGGGAGATATGAGACCCAGTACTTC.